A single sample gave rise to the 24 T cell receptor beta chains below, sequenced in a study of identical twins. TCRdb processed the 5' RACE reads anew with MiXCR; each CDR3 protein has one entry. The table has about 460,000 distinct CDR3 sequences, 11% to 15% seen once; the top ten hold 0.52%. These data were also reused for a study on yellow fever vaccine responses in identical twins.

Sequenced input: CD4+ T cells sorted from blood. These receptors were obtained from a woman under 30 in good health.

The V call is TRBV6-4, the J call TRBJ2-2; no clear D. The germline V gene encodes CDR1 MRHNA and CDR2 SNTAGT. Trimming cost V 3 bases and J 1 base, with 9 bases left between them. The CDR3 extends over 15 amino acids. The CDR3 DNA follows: TGTGCCAGCAGTGATGGGGATCAGAACACCGGGGAGCTGTTTTTT. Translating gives CASSDGDQNTGELFF.

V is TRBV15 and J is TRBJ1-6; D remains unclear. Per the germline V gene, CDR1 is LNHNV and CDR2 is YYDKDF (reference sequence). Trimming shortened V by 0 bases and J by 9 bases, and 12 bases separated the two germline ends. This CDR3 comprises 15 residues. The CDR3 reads CATSRESAGASPLHF. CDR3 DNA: TGTGCCACCAGCAGAGAGTCGGCGGGTGCTTCACCCCTCCACTTT.

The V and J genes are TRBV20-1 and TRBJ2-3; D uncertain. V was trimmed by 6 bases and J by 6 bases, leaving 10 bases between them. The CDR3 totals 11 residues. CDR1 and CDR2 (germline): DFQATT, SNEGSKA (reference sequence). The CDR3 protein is CSARGPDTQYF. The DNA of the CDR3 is TGCAGTGCCCGAGGTCCCGATACGCAGTATTTT.

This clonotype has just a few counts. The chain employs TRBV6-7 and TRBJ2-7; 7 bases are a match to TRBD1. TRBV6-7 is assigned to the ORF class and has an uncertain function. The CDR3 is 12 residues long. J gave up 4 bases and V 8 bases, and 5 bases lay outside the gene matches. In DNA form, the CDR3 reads TGTGCCAGCGAGACAGGGTCATACGAGCAGTACTTC. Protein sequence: CASETGSYEQYF.

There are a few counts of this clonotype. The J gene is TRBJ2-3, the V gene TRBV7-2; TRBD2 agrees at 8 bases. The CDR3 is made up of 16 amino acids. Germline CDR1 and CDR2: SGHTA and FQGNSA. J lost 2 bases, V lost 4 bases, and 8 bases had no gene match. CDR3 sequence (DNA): TGTGCCAGCAGCTCTCCGATAGCGGGGAACACAGATACGCAGTATTTT. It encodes CASSSPIAGNTDTQYF.

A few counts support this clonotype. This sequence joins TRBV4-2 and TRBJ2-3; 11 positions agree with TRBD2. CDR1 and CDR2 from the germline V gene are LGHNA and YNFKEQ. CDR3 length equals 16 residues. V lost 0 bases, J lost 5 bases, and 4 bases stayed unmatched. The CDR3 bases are TGTGCCAGCAGCCAAGAGACTAGCGGGGTGGGAGATACGCAGTATTTT. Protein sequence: CASSQETSGVGDTQYF.

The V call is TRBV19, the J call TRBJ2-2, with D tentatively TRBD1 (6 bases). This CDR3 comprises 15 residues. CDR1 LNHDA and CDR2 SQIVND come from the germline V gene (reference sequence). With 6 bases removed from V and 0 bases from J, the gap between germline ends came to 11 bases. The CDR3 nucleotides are TGTGCCAGTAGGAAGGACAGATCGAACACCGGGGAGCTGTTTTTT. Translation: CASRKDRSNTGELFF.

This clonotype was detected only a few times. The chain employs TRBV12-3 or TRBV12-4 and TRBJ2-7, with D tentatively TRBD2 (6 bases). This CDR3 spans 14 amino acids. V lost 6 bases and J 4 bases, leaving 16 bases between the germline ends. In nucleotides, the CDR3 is TGTGCCAGCAGGGCGGGACCTGACCCATACGAGCAGTACTTC. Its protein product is CASRAGPDPYEQYF.

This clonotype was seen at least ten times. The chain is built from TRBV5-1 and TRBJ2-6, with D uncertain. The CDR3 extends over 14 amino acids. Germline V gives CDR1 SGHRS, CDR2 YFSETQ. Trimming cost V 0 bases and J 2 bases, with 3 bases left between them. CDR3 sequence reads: CASSLDAGANVLTF. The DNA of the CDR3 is TGCGCCAGCAGCTTGGATGCTGGGGCCAACGTCCTGACTTTC.

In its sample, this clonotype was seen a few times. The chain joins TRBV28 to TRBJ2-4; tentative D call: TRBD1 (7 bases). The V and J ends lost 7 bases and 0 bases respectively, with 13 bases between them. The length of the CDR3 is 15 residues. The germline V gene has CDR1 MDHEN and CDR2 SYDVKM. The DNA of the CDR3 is TGTGCCAGCACCGCGGGACAGCTAGCCAAAAACATTCAGTACTTC. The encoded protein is CASTAGQLAKNIQYF.

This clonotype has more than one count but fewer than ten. The CDR3 nucleotides are TGTGCCAGCAGTTTGGACGGATTTAGTAACGAGCAGTACTTC. As protein: CASSLDGFSNEQYF. The V call is TRBV12-3 or TRBV12-4, the J call TRBJ2-7, with unresolved D. CDR3 size: 14 residues. The germline V and J ends were trimmed by 3 bases and 5 bases, with 14 bases remaining between them.

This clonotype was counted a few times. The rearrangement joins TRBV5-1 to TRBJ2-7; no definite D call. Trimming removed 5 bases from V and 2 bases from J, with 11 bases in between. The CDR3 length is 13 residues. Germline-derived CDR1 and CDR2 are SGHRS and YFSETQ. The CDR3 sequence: CASSSVGTYEQYF. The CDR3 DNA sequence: TGCGCCAGCAGTTCTGTAGGAACCTACGAGCAGTACTTC.

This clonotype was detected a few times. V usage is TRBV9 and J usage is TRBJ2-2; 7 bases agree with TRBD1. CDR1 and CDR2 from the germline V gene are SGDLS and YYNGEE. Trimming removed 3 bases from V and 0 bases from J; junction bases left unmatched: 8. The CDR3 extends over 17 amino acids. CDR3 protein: CASSAGTAYTNTGELFF. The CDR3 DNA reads TGTGCCAGCAGCGCGGGGACAGCTTACACGAACACCGGGGAGCTGTTTTTT.

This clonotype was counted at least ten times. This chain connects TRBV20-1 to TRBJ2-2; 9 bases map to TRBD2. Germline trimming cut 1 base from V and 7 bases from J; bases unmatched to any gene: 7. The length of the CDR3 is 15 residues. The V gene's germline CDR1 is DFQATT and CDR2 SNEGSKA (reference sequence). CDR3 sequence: CSARVFSGGNGELFF. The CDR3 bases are TGCAGTGCTAGAGTCTTTAGCGGGGGTAACGGGGAGCTGTTTTTT.

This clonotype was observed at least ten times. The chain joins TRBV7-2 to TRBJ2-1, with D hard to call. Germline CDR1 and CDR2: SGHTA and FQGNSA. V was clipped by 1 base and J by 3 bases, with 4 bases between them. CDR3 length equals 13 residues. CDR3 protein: CASSLGDYNEQFF. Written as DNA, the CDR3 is TGTGCCAGCAGCTTAGGGGACTACAATGAGCAGTTCTTC.

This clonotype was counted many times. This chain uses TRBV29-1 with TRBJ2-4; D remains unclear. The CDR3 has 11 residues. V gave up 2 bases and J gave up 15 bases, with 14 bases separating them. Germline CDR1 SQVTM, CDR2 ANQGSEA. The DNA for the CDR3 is TGCAGCGTTGAAAGAGGTTTGGTGCTGTACTTC. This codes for CSVERGLVLYF.

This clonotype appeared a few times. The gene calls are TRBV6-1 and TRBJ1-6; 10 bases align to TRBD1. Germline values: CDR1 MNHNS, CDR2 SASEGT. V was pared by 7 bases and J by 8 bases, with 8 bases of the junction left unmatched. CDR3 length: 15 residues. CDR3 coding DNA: TGTGCCAGCAATGACAGGGGGCTCGGGGATTCACCCCTCCACTTT. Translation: CASNDRGLGDSPLHF.

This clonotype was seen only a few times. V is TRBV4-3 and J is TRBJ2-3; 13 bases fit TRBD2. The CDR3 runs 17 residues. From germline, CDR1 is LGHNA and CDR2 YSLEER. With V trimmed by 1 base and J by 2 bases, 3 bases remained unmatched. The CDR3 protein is CASSQAGLAGDTDTQYF. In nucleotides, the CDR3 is TGCGCCAGCAGCCAAGCCGGACTAGCGGGAGACACAGATACGCAGTATTTT.

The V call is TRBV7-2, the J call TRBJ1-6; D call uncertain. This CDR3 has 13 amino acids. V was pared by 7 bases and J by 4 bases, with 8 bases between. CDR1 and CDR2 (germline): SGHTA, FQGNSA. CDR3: CASNREYNSPLHF. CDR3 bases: TGTGCCAGCAACCGAGAGTATAATTCACCCCTCCACTTT.

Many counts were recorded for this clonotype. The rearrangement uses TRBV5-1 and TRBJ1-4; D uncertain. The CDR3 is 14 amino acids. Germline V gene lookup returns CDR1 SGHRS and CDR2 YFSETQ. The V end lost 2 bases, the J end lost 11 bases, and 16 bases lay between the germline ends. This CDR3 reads CASSLGEDGLKLFF. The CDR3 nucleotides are TGCGCCAGCAGCTTAGGAGAGGATGGTTTGAAACTGTTTTTT.

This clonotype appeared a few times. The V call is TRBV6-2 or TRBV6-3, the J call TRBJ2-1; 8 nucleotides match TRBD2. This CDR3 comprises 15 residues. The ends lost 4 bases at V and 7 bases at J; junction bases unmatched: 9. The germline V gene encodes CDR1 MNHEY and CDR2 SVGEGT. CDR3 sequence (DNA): TGTGCCAGCAGTTCGCCGGGACTAGTCGGGAATGAGCAGTTCTTC. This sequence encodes CASSSPGLVGNEQFF.

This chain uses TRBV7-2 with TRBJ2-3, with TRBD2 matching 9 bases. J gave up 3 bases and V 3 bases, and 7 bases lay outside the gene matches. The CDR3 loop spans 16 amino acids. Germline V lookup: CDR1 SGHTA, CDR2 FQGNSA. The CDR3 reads CASSFRGSGGTDTQYF. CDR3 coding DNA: TGTGCCAGCAGCTTTCGGGGTAGCGGGGGTACAGATACGCAGTATTTT.

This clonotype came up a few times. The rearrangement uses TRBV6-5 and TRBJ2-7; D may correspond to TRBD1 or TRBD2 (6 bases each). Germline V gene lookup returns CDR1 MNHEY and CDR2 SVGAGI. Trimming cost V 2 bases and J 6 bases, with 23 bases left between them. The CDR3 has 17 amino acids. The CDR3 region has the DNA TGTGCCAGCAGTTACCTCCGTCAGGGGTCGAGAGCGGGCGAGCAGTACTTC. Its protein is CASSYLRQGSRAGEQYF.

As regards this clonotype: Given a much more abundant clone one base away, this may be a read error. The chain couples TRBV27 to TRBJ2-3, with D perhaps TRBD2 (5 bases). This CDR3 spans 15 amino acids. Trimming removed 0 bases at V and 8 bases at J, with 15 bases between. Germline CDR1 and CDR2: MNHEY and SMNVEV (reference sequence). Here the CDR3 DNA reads TGTGCCAGCAGTTTATCGGAAATTTCCGGAGGTACGCAGTATTTT. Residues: CASSLSEISGGTQYF.